Below, 17 T cell receptor beta chains from the same sample are listed, as sequenced in a study of control samples from healthy donors and cancer patients. Produced via immunoSEQ multiplex PCR; TCRdb's table is partial and in-frame only. The sample carries around 75,000 clones, over 80% recorded once. The sample was blood. These TCRs come from a woman aged 60-70 years in good health.

CDR3 in amino acids: CASSLSGFPTSEAFF. The CDR3 DNA reads TGTGCCAGCAGCTTATCAGGGTTCCCGACTTCTGAAGCTTTCTTT. The chain couples TRBV7-3 to TRBJ1-1; the D gene is possibly TRBD1 (5 bases). Trimming took off 2 bases at V and 6 bases at J, with 16 bases between the two ends. This CDR3 is 15 amino acids long. Germline CDR1 reads SGHTA; CDR2 reads FQGTGA.

The V call is TRBV28, the J call TRBJ2-7, with 9 positions matching TRBD2. The junction had 3 bases not matched to a gene; V was cut back by 3 bases and J by 3 bases. The CDR3 is 14 amino acids. In germline, CDR1 is MDHEN, CDR2 SYDVKM. This CDR3 reads CASSFSGGNYEQYF. The CDR3, as DNA: TGTGCCAGCAGTTTTAGCGGGGGAAACTACGAGCAGTACTTC.

V and J are TRBV5-6 and TRBJ1-2, with 7 bases fitting TRBD1. V gave up 4 bases and J gave up 2 bases; unmatched junction bases: 2. Germline values: CDR1 SGHDT, CDR2 YYEEEE. This CDR3 region has 13 residues. The CDR3 protein is CASSPDRNYGYTF. In nucleotides, the CDR3 is TGTGCCAGCAGCCCGGACAGGAACTATGGCTACACCTTC.

About this clone itself: This sample also contains other DNA sequences that code for the same CDR3. CDR3 in DNA: TGTGCCAGCAGTTTAGGACAGGGGAGCGAGCAGTACTTC. Amino acid sequence: CASSLGQGSEQYF. V and J are TRBV12-3 or TRBV12-4 and TRBJ2-7; 8 nucleotides agree with TRBD1. Trimming at V came to 1 base and at J to 6 bases, leaving 2 bases not matched to a gene. The CDR3 runs to 13 residues.

Concerning this clone: One end of the junction fails to match germline, which may point to a read error. The J gene is TRBJ1-5, the V gene TRBV10-3, with a weak D call TRBD1 (5 bases). CDR3 length: 13 amino acids. Per germline, CDR1 ENHRY and CDR2 SYGVKD. The CDR3 DNA reads as TGTGCCATCAGTGAGTCAGGGGATCAGTCCCAGCATTTT. It codes for CAISESGDQSQHF.

The rearrangement uses TRBV2 and TRBJ1-2; D call uncertain. The CDR3 has 11 amino acids. Germline values: CDR1 SNHLY, CDR2 FYNNEI. V was shortened by 6 bases and J by 1 base, with 3 bases between the two germline ends. The CDR3 DNA is TGTGCCAGCAGCAGTAACTATGGCTACACCTTC. Translation gives CASSSNYGYTF. Supplemented by reference TRBV2 and TRBJ1-2, the full variable domain reads EPEVTQTPSHQVTQMGQEVILRCVPISNHLYFYWYRQILGQKVEFLVSFYNNEISEKSEIFDDQFSVERPDGSNFTLKIRSTKLEDSAMYFCASSSNYGYTFGSGTRLTVV.

The chain employs TRBV2 and TRBJ2-4; a possible D gene is TRBD2 (5 bases). Trimming stripped 3 bases from V and 1 base from J, with 16 bases between. Germline V gene data show CDR1 as SNHLY and CDR2 as FYNNEI. The CDR3 consists of 17 residues. The CDR3 reads CASSDIGVRGAKNIQYF. DNA of the CDR3: TGTGCCAGCAGTGATATTGGGGTCCGAGGGGCCAAAAACATTCAGTACTTC.

J is TRBJ2-3 and V is TRBV7-3; D is ambiguous. Germline lookup yields CDR1 SGHTA and CDR2 FQGTGA. The CDR3 is 14 amino acids. V shed 4 bases and J shed 0 bases, with 8 bases lying between them. CDR3 loop: CASSSISSTDTQYF. In DNA form, the CDR3 reads TGTGCCAGCAGCTCTATCTCCAGCACAGATACGCAGTATTTT.

This sequence joins TRBV5-1 and TRBJ1-6, with a weak D call TRBD1 (6 bases). In germline, CDR1 is SGHRS, CDR2 YFSETQ. The CDR3 contains 17 residues. Trimming stripped 5 bases from V and 7 bases from J, with 22 bases between. CDR3 nucleotide sequence: TGCGCCAGCAGTCTGAACTACCCGGCGGGGGCCAATTCACCCCTCCACTTT. Its protein product is CASSLNYPAGANSPLHF.

This clone was detected only once. CDR3 nucleotide sequence: TGTGCCAGCAGTTACTCTGGACTAGCGGGAGCCTACGAGCAGTACTTC. Translated: CASSYSGLAGAYEQYF. The genes are TRBV6-6 and TRBJ2-7; 13 bases fit TRBD2. The CDR3 length is 16 residues. After removal of 0 bases from V and 2 bases from J, the junction contained 1 base not matched to a gene. Germline V gives CDR1 MNHNY, CDR2 SVGAGI (reference sequence).

The sample holds a few counts of this clone. This sequence joins TRBV7-9 and TRBJ1-1; D not resolved. The germline V and J ends were trimmed by 5 bases and 1 base, with 8 bases remaining between them. CDR3 length equals 13 residues. Germline-derived CDR1 and CDR2 are SEHNR and FQNEAQ (reference sequence). The CDR3 coding sequence is TGTGCCAGCAGCCCCGAGAGGAACACTGAAGCTTTCTTT. The encoded protein is CASSPERNTEAFF.

As DNA, the CDR3 is TGTGCCAGCACCCCGCGAGGTGACGGCTACACCTTC. This codes for CASTPRGDGYTF. The chain is built from TRBV6-6 and TRBJ1-2, with unresolved D. This CDR3 spans 12 amino acids. Trimming shortened V by 7 bases and J by 8 bases, and 14 bases separated the two germline ends. Germline V gene data show CDR1 as MNHNY and CDR2 as SVGAGI (reference sequence).

The chain couples TRBV2 to TRBJ2-7; TRBD2 matches at 10 bases. With 8 bases clipped from V and 3 bases from J, the junction kept 4 bases outside the gene matches. Germline V gene sequence: CDR1 SNHLY, CDR2 FYNNEI. CDR3 length: 13 residues. The CDR3 DNA follows: TGTGCCAGCCGGACTAGCGGCCTCTACGAGCAGTACTTC. It yields the protein CASRTSGLYEQYF.

This clone was picked up a small number of times. The rearrangement links TRBV4-1 to TRBJ2-1; TRBD1 aligns across 8 bases. V dropped 3 bases and J dropped 4; count of bases not matched to a gene: 11. CDR3 length: 17 residues. The germline gives CDR1 MGHRA, CDR2 YSYEKL. The CDR3: CASSHSPDRGKYNEQFF. The CDR3 nucleotides read TGCGCCAGCAGCCACTCCCCAGACAGGGGAAAGTACAATGAGCAGTTCTTC.

The chain uses TRBV27 and TRBJ1-6; tentative D call: TRBD1 (5 bases). CDR3 length equals 16 residues. The germline CDR1 and CDR2 sequences are MNHEY and SMNVEV (reference sequence). V was pared by 3 bases and J by 0 bases, with 9 bases between. The CDR3 protein is CASSFVGGSYNSPLHF. CDR3 nucleotides: TGTGCCAGCAGTTTTGTTGGGGGCTCCTATAATTCACCCCTCCACTTT.

V gene TRBV6-4 combines with J gene TRBJ2-1; TRBD2 matches at 8 bases. CDR3 length equals 14 residues. With 9 bases clipped from V and 8 bases from J, the junction kept 12 bases outside the gene matches. Germline V gene sequence: CDR1 MRHNA, CDR2 SNTAGT. CDR3 nucleotides: TGTGCCAGTTCGACCGCCGGGACTAGTTATGAGCAGTTCTTC. Amino acids: CASSTAGTSYEQFF.

The rearrangement links TRBV15 to TRBJ1-5; TRBD1 agrees at 9 bases. Germline CDR1 reads LNHNV; CDR2 reads YYDKDF (reference sequence). CDR3 length: 16 residues. J gave up 3 bases and V 1 base, and 4 bases lay outside the gene matches. The CDR3 here is CATSRAQGAYNQPQHF. CDR3 bases: TGTGCCACCAGCAGAGCACAGGGGGCCTACAATCAGCCCCAGCATTTT. The full variable domain, completed using reference TRBV15 and TRBJ1-5, is DAMVIQNPRYQVTQFGKPVTLSCSQTLNHNVMYWYQQKSSQAPKLLFHYYDKDFNNEADTPDNFQSRRPNTSFCFLDIRSPGLGDTAMYLCATSRAQGAYNQPQHFGDGTRLSIL.